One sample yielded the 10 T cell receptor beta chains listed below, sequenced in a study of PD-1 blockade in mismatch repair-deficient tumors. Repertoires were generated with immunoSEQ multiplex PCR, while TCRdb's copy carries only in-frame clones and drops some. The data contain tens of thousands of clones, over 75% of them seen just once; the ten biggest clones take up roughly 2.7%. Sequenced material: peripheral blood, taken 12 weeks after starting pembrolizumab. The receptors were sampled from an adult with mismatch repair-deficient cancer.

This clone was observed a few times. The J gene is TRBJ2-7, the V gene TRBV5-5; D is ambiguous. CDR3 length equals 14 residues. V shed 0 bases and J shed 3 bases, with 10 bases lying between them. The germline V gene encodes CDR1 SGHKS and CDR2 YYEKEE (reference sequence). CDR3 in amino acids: CASSLGLVNYEQYF. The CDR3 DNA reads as TGTGCCAGCAGCTTGGGCCTTGTGAACTACGAGCAGTACTTC.

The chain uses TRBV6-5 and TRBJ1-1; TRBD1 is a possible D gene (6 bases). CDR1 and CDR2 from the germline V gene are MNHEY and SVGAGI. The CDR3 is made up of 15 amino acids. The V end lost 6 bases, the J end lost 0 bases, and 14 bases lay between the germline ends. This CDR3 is CASSPYKGVNTEAFF. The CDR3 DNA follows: TGTGCCAGCAGCCCCTATAAGGGGGTGAACACTGAAGCTTTCTTT.

The CDR3 protein is CASSLAGTGGTGNTIYF. The CDR3 DNA reads TGTGCCAGCAGCTTAGCCGGGACAGGGGGGACTGGAAACACCATATATTTT. The chain combines TRBV5-6 with TRBJ1-3; TRBD1 agrees at 11 bases. The V segment lost 2 bases and the J segment 2 bases; nucleotides outside the gene matches: 6. From germline, CDR1 is SGHDT and CDR2 YYEEEE. This CDR3 has 17 residues.

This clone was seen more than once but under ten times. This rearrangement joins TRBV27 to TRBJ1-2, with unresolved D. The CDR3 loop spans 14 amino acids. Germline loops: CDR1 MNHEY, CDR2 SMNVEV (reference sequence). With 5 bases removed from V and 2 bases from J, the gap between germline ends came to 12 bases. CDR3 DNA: TGTGCCAGCAGTCCTTTGGACCACAACTATGGCTACACCTTC. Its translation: CASSPLDHNYGYTF.

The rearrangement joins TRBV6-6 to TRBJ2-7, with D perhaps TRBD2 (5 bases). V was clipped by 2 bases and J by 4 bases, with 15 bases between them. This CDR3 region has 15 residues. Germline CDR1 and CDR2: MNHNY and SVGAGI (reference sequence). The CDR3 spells CASSYPEGLLYEQYF. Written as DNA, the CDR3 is TGTGCCAGCAGTTACCCAGAGGGCCTGTTATACGAGCAGTACTTC.

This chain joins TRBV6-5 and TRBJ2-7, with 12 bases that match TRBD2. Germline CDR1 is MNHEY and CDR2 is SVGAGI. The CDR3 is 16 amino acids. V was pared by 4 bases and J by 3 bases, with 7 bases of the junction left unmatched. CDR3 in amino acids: CASSSGTSGPYYEQYF. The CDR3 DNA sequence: TGTGCCAGCAGTTCCGGGACTAGCGGGCCTTACTACGAGCAGTACTTC.

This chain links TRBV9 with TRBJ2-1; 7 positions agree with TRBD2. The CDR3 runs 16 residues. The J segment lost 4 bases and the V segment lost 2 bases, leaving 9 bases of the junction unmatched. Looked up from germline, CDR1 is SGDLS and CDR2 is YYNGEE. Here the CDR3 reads CASSVGDWGGYNEQFF. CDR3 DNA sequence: TGTGCCAGCAGCGTTGGAGACTGGGGGGGTTACAATGAGCAGTTCTTC.

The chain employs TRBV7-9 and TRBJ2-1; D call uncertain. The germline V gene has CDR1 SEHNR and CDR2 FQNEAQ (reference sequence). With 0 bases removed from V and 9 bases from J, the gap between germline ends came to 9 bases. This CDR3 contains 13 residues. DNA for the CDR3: TGTGCCAGCAGCTTAGCAAATGCCGGTGAGCAGTTCTTC. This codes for CASSLANAGEQFF. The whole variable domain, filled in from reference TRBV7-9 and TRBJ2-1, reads DTGVSQNPRHKITKRGQNVTFRCDPISEHNRLYWYRQTLGQGPEFLTYFQNEAQLEKSRLLSDRFSAERPKGSFSTLEIQRTEQGDSAMYLCASSLANAGEQFFGPGTRLTVL.

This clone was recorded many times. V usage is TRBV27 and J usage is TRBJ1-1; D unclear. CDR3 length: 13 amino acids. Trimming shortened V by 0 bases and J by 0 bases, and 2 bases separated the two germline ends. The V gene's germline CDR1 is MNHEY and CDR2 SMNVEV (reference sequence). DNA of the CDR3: TGTGCCAGCAGTTTATCCCTGAACACTGAAGCTTTCTTT. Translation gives CASSLSLNTEAFF.

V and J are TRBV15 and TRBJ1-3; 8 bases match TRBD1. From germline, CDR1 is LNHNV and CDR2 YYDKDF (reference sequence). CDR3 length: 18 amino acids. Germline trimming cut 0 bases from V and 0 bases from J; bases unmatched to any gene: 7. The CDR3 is CATSRERTGTISGNTIYF. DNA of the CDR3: TGTGCCACCAGCAGAGAACGGACAGGGACTATCTCTGGAAACACCATATATTTT.